These 14 T cell receptor beta chains share one sample of origin, sequenced in a study of CD8 T cells in ankylosing spondylitis. Study results and caveats: Apparently characteristic of ankylosing spondylitis blood was a TCR beta motif (eight highly homologous variants).

Their specific antigens are unknown. TCRdb analysed the 5' RACE reads with MiXCR anew, one entry per CDR3 protein. The table shows 700,000 to 1,000,000 distinct CDR3 sequences, with 12% occurring only once. The sequenced material came from blood, either unsorted or a sorted T cell fraction (not recorded which). The receptors here all came from a male donor with ankylosing spondylitis.

The chain couples TRBV28 to TRBJ1-1; 9 positions agree with TRBD1. This CDR3 spans 16 amino acids. CDR1 and CDR2 (germline): MDHEN, SYDVKM. With V trimmed by 9 bases and J by 4 bases, 15 bases remained unmatched. The CDR3 coding sequence is TGTGCCAGTCACCCGGGACAGGGCCCTAGGGGCACTGAAGCTTTCTTT. It encodes CASHPGQGPRGTEAFF.

In its sample, this clonotype was seen a few times. The chain uses TRBV2 and TRBJ2-7; no definite D call. V lost 6 bases and J lost 2, with 8 bases in between. The CDR3 contains 12 residues. CDR1 SNHLY and CDR2 FYNNEI come from the germline V gene. The CDR3 reads CASRPQPYEQYF. The CDR3 DNA reads as TGTGCCAGCAGACCACAGCCCTACGAGCAGTACTTC.

The chain combines TRBV7-2 with TRBJ2-1; perhaps D is TRBD1 or TRBD2 (6 bases each). Germline CDR1 is SGHTA and CDR2 is FQGNSA. Trimming shortened V by 5 bases and J by 0 bases, and 17 bases separated the two germline ends. This CDR3 contains 17 residues. In DNA, the CDR3 is TGTGCCAGCAGCCCCCGATGGGGGGCGGGCTCCTACAATGAGCAGTTCTTC. Encoded protein: CASSPRWGAGSYNEQFF.

This clonotype was recorded a few times. J is TRBJ2-2 and V is TRBV5-1; D ambiguous. V was cut by 1 base and J by 3 bases, with 10 bases left in between. CDR1 and CDR2 (germline): SGHRS, YFSETQ. This CDR3 spans 15 amino acids. CDR3 in amino acids: CASSLSGSYTGELFF. The CDR3 nucleotides are TGCGCCAGCAGCTTGTCGGGCTCCTACACCGGGGAGCTGTTTTTT.

V usage is TRBV5-1 and J usage is TRBJ2-3, with D perhaps given as TRBD1 or TRBD2 (5 bases each). The CDR3 is 15 residues long. The ends were cut back, 4 bases at V and 0 bases at J, with 12 bases in the middle. Germline assignment: CDR1 SGHRS and CDR2 YFSETQ. The CDR3 loop reads CASSPGTPSTDTQYF. CDR3 nucleotide sequence: TGCGCCAGCAGCCCCGGGACGCCTAGCACAGATACGCAGTATTTT.

This clonotype was picked up a small number of times. The V and J genes are TRBV12-3 or TRBV12-4 and TRBJ2-7; 10 nucleotides line up with TRBD1. There are 16 residues in the CDR3. The junction had 12 bases not matched to a gene; V was cut back by 5 bases and J by 5 bases. CDR3 amino acids: CASSPWTGGTVNEQYF. For the CDR3, the DNA is TGTGCCAGCAGTCCCTGGACAGGGGGGACGGTTAACGAGCAGTACTTC.

The chain couples TRBV4-1 to TRBJ1-1; D remains ambiguous. V lost 0 bases, J lost 4 bases, and 12 bases lay in between. This CDR3 has 15 amino acids. The germline CDR1 and CDR2 sequences are MGHRA and YSYEKL. The CDR3 coding sequence is TGCGCCAGCAGCCAAGAGGGTAGGGAGGGCACTGAAGCTTTCTTT. The encoded protein is CASSQEGREGTEAFF.

This chain joins TRBV11-1 and TRBJ2-2; TRBD2 agrees at 11 bases. The germline V gene encodes CDR1 SGHAT and CDR2 FQDESV (reference sequence). Trimming removed 5 bases from V and 0 bases from J; junction bases left unmatched: 11. The CDR3 runs 19 residues. For the CDR3, the DNA is TGTGCCAGCAGCCGCCCGTCCGGGACTAGCGGAACGAACACCGGGGAGCTGTTTTTT. This gives the protein CASSRPSGTSGTNTGELFF.

The chain carries TRBV5-1 and TRBJ1-5; 8 bases line up with TRBD1. The CDR3 totals 14 residues. With V trimmed by 0 bases and J by 6 bases, 2 bases remained unmatched. Germline V gives CDR1 SGHRS, CDR2 YFSETQ. CDR3 nucleotide sequence: TGCGCCAGCAGCTTGGGACAGGGGTTTCAGCCCCAGCATTTT. Its protein is CASSLGQGFQPQHF.

The V call is TRBV6-5, the J call TRBJ2-5; TRBD2 matches at 11 bases. CDR3 length equals 18 residues. Germline values: CDR1 MNHEY, CDR2 SVGAGI. V shed 0 bases and J 4 bases; nucleotides not matched to a gene: 10. CDR3 sequence reads: CASSYSIGLAGGGETQYF. As DNA, the CDR3 is TGTGCCAGCAGTTACTCGATAGGTCTAGCGGGAGGAGGAGAGACCCAGTACTTC.

This chain connects TRBV27 to TRBJ2-7; D is possibly TRBD2 (7 bases). Trimming shortened V by 3 bases and J by 2 bases, and 14 bases separated the two germline ends. Per the germline V gene, CDR1 is MNHEY and CDR2 is SMNVEV (reference sequence). The CDR3 spans 15 residues. CDR3 DNA sequence: TGTGCCAGCAGTTTGACCCCCGGGGGGCCCTACGAGCAGTACTTC. Protein sequence: CASSLTPGGPYEQYF.

This clonotype has only a few counts. A much larger clone differs by one base, so this may be a read error. The gene calls are TRBV7-2 and TRBJ2-3; the D is unclear. V shed 3 bases and J shed 1 base, with 8 bases lying between them. The CDR3 length is 14 residues. Germline lookup yields CDR1 SGHTA and CDR2 FQGNSA. CDR3 bases: TGTGCCAGCAGCTTCGATTGGGGCACAGATACGCAGTATTTT. Amino acids: CASSFDWGTDTQYF.

This clonotype has ten or more counts. The chain employs TRBV6-5 and TRBJ2-7, with D possibly called TRBD1 or TRBD2 (5 bases each). Looked up from germline, CDR1 is MNHEY and CDR2 is SVGAGI. The CDR3 has 17 amino acids. Trimming shortened V by 0 bases and J by 3 bases, and 18 bases separated the two germline ends. The CDR3 region is CASSYSVDPGLDYEQYF. In nucleotides, the CDR3 is TGTGCCAGCAGTTACTCTGTCGATCCGGGGCTAGACTACGAGCAGTACTTC.

This clonotype occurred many times. V usage is TRBV5-1 and J usage is TRBJ2-3; 8 bases align to TRBD2. The CDR3 has 16 residues. Germline loops: CDR1 SGHRS, CDR2 YFSETQ. The trim removed 4 bases at V and 1 base at J, leaving 8 bases unmatched. The CDR3 loop reads CASSLPGGSGTDTQYF. Here the CDR3 DNA reads TGCGCCAGCAGCCTCCCGGGAGGGTCAGGCACAGATACGCAGTATTTT.